One sample yielded the 13 T cell receptor beta chains listed below, sequenced in a study of T cells after yellow fever vaccination. From the 5' RACE reads, TCRdb called clonotypes with MiXCR, one entry per CDR3 protein. This table holds 340,000 or so distinct CDR3 sequences, around 12% found once. The sequencing used CD4+ T cells sorted from PBMCs, collected 15 days after the yellow fever booster vaccination. Receptors were obtained from a man between 18 and 29 years old who received the YFV17D yellow fever vaccine.

This clonotype was seen a few times. The gene calls are TRBV12-3 or TRBV12-4 and TRBJ2-6; possible D gene TRBD2, 6 bases. V shed 6 bases and J shed 2 bases, with 14 bases lying between them. This CDR3 is built from 16 residues. CDR3 protein: CASSISWGAGANVLTF. CDR3 in DNA: TGTGCCAGCAGCATATCATGGGGGGCTGGGGCCAACGTCCTGACTTTC.

The chain is built from TRBV18 and TRBJ2-7, with D uncertain. The CDR3 length is 15 residues. Germline assignment: CDR1 KGHSH and CDR2 LQKENI. V dropped 0 bases and J dropped 5 bases, with 14 bases sitting between them. DNA for the CDR3: TGTGCCAGCTCACCACCCTATATCGGTGACGACGAGCAGTACTTC. Amino acid sequence: CASSPPYIGDDEQYF.

This clonotype has more than one count but fewer than ten. The chain employs TRBV5-1 and TRBJ1-2; D is uncertain. Trimming shortened V by 4 bases and J by 1 base, and 8 bases separated the two germline ends. The germline V gene encodes CDR1 SGHRS and CDR2 YFSETQ. The CDR3 has 13 residues. DNA for the CDR3: TGCGCCAGCAGCGTGACCGATAACTATGGCTACACCTTC. Residues: CASSVTDNYGYTF.

The chain combines TRBV7-6 with TRBJ2-5, with a tentative D call TRBD1 (5 bases). The length of the CDR3 is 14 residues. Trimming took 8 bases from V and 1 from J, leaving 14 bases between them. The germline gives CDR1 SGHVS, CDR2 FNYEAQ. The CDR3 protein is CASSAGPVQETQYF. DNA for the CDR3: TGTGCCAGCTCCGCAGGGCCGGTCCAAGAGACCCAGTACTTC.

The V and J genes are TRBV18 and TRBJ2-5; TRBD2 matches 8 bases. Germline V gene lookup returns CDR1 KGHSH and CDR2 LQKENI. This CDR3 region has 15 residues. V shed 5 bases and J 5 bases; nucleotides not matched to a gene: 10. For the CDR3, the DNA is TGTGCCAGCTCAACCCGGACTCAGCGGGGGGAGACCCAGTACTTC. It translates to CASSTRTQRGETQYF.

This clonotype was observed a handful of times. The V gene is TRBV6-5, the J gene TRBJ2-7; tentative D call: TRBD1 (5 bases). This CDR3 is 13 amino acids long. From germline, CDR1 is MNHEY and CDR2 SVGAGI. Trimming left V 2 bases short and J 0 bases short, with 5 bases between. This CDR3 reads CASSYRGSYEQYF. The CDR3 nucleotides are TGTGCCAGCAGTTACAGGGGCTCCTACGAGCAGTACTTC.

This clonotype showed up many times. V gene TRBV7-2 combines with J gene TRBJ1-5, with D possibly TRBD1 on 6 matching bases. Trimming left V 5 bases short and J 5 bases short, with 10 bases between. Per germline, CDR1 SGHTA and CDR2 FQGNSA. The CDR3 has 13 residues. CDR3: CASSPNRDQPQHF. In DNA form, the CDR3 reads TGTGCCAGCAGCCCTAACAGGGATCAGCCCCAGCATTTT.

The chain joins TRBV7-8 to TRBJ2-6, with D unresolved. The CDR3 has 13 amino acids. The ends were cut back, 5 bases at V and 8 bases at J, with 10 bases in the middle. Germline CDR1 is SGHVS and CDR2 is FQNEAQ. The CDR3 sequence: CASSPEDPNVLTF. The DNA of the CDR3 is TGTGCCAGCAGCCCAGAGGACCCCAACGTCCTGACTTTC.

V usage is TRBV6-5 and J usage is TRBJ1-6, with unresolved D. This CDR3 is built from 15 residues. Between the trimmed V and J ends, which lost 6 bases and 7 bases, there was a span of 16 bases. Looked up from germline, CDR1 is MNHEY and CDR2 is SVGAGI. In DNA form, the CDR3 reads TGTGCCAGCAGACCCTTCTTCGATCGGAATTCACCCCTCCACTTT. Amino acid sequence: CASRPFFDRNSPLHF.

This clonotype was counted ten times or more. The J gene is TRBJ2-1, the V gene TRBV5-1, with 7 bases aligning to TRBD1. V shed 0 bases and J 6 bases; nucleotides not matched to a gene: 6. The germline CDR1 and CDR2 sequences are SGHRS and YFSETQ. CDR3 length equals 15 residues. The CDR3 loop is CASSLVTGRINEQFF. The CDR3 bases are TGCGCCAGCAGCTTGGTGACAGGGCGGATCAATGAGCAGTTCTTC. Full variable domain (rest looked up from reference TRBV5-1 and TRBJ2-1): KAGVTQTPRYLIKTRGQQVTLSCSPISGHRSVSWYQQTPGQGLQFLFEYFSETQRNKGNFPGRFSGRQFSNSRSEMNVSTLELGDSALYLCASSLVTGRINEQFFGPGTRLTVL.

The rearrangement links TRBV12-3 or TRBV12-4 to TRBJ2-5; perhaps TRBD1 as D (7 bases). This CDR3 is 14 amino acids long. The V and J ends lost 6 bases and 2 bases respectively, with 13 bases between them. Written as DNA, the CDR3 is TGTGCCAGCAGGCGGGACAGAACACAAGAGACCCAGTACTTC. It codes for CASRRDRTQETQYF.

The rearrangement joins TRBV7-2 to TRBJ1-5, with D possibly being TRBD1 (6 bases). Looked up from germline, CDR1 is SGHTA and CDR2 is FQGNSA. V was shortened by 0 bases and J by 7 bases, with 16 bases between the two germline ends. The CDR3 has 16 residues. The CDR3: CASSLASRGIRQPQHF. The CDR3 bases are TGTGCCAGCAGCTTAGCATCCAGGGGCATTAGGCAGCCCCAGCATTTT.

This clonotype appeared a few times. The chain joins TRBV24-1 to TRBJ2-3, with D hard to call. The CDR3 is 16 amino acids. Between the trimmed V and J ends, which lost 3 bases and 1 base, there was a span of 13 bases. Looked up from germline, CDR1 is KGHDR and CDR2 is SFDVKD. The CDR3 loop reads CATSDADDTRTDTQYF. In DNA form, the CDR3 reads TGTGCCACCAGTGATGCGGACGACACCCGCACAGATACGCAGTATTTT.